This T cell receptor beta chain emerged from a study of Ad26.COV2.S vaccination and SARS-CoV-2 variants. Produced via immunoSEQ multiplex PCR; TCRdb's table is partial and in-frame only. The sample has around 420,000 clones; roughly 90% are singletons. This CDR3 is built from 17 residues. V was shortened by 7 bases and J by 0 bases, with 21 bases between the two germline ends. Germline CDR1 MRHNA, CDR2 SNTAGT. The treatment: roughly 18 received Ad26.COV2.S at low or high dose, single or two shots; roughly 5 received placebo; per-sample allocation not given. Sample collection was performed on day 63 after the first vaccine or placebo injection.

Sequenced here: peripheral blood, sampled in a trial of Ad26.COV2.S vaccine versus placebo. V is TRBV6-4 and J is TRBJ2-5; D call uncertain. This TCR was sampled from a person between 18 and 65 years old who received the Ad26.COV2.S COVID-19 vaccine or a placebo. CDR3 sequence: CASKDWKENIYQETQYF. The CDR3 DNA sequence: TGTGCCAGCAAGGATTGGAAGGAAAACATCTACCAAGAGACCCAGTACTTC.